The text below deals with one T cell receptor beta chain. Its antigen remains unknown. This entry is derived from a study of T cell responses to AZD1222 COVID-19 vaccine. Findings and limits, study-wide: Dominant at 160-218 and 743-854, vaccine-associated CD4 TCRs also spanned spike.

The protocol was immunoSEQ multiplex PCR, while the TCRdb copy is restricted to in-frame clones and leaves out a portion. The repertoire includes about 55,000 clones, 70% to 85% of them detected once, and about a quarter sits in the top ten. This sequence was found in an adult in good health. The source was peripheral blood, collected on day 0 of AZD1222 vaccination.

The CDR3 DNA follows: TGCGCCAGCAGCTTGGTTCCAGGGACGACCTACGAGCAGTACTTC. Translating gives CASSLVPGTTYEQYF. The chain has TRBV5-1 and TRBJ2-7; D tentatively fits TRBD1 or TRBD2 (5 bases each). The CDR3 sequence is 15 residues long. V was trimmed by 0 bases and J by 2 bases, leaving 12 bases between them. Germline V gene data show CDR1 as SGHRS and CDR2 as YFSETQ.